The sequence of this T cell receptor (beta chain) was determined in a study of T cell responses to AZD1222 COVID-19 vaccine. Study conclusions and caveats: Baseline testing showed seropositivity in only 5 or 6 AZD1222 recipients.

V was cut by 5 bases and J by 1 base, with 9 bases left in between. The CDR3 covers 13 residues. Germline values: CDR1 MNHEY, CDR2 SVGAGI. Clones were sequenced by immunoSEQ multiplex PCR, and TCRdb holds only the in-frame ones, with some missing. The sample records about 180,000 clones, roughly 93% being singletons. A remark on this clone: Its specificity is unknown.

The specimen comprised peripheral blood, sampled 28 days after the second dose of the MenACWY control vaccine. The receptor's source is an adult who received the MenACWY meningococcal vaccine as a control. The chain carries TRBV6-5 and TRBJ2-7, with D unresolved. CDR3 in amino acids: CASSTTVSYEQYF. CDR3 coding DNA: TGTGCCAGCAGTACGACGGTATCCTACGAGCAGTACTTC.